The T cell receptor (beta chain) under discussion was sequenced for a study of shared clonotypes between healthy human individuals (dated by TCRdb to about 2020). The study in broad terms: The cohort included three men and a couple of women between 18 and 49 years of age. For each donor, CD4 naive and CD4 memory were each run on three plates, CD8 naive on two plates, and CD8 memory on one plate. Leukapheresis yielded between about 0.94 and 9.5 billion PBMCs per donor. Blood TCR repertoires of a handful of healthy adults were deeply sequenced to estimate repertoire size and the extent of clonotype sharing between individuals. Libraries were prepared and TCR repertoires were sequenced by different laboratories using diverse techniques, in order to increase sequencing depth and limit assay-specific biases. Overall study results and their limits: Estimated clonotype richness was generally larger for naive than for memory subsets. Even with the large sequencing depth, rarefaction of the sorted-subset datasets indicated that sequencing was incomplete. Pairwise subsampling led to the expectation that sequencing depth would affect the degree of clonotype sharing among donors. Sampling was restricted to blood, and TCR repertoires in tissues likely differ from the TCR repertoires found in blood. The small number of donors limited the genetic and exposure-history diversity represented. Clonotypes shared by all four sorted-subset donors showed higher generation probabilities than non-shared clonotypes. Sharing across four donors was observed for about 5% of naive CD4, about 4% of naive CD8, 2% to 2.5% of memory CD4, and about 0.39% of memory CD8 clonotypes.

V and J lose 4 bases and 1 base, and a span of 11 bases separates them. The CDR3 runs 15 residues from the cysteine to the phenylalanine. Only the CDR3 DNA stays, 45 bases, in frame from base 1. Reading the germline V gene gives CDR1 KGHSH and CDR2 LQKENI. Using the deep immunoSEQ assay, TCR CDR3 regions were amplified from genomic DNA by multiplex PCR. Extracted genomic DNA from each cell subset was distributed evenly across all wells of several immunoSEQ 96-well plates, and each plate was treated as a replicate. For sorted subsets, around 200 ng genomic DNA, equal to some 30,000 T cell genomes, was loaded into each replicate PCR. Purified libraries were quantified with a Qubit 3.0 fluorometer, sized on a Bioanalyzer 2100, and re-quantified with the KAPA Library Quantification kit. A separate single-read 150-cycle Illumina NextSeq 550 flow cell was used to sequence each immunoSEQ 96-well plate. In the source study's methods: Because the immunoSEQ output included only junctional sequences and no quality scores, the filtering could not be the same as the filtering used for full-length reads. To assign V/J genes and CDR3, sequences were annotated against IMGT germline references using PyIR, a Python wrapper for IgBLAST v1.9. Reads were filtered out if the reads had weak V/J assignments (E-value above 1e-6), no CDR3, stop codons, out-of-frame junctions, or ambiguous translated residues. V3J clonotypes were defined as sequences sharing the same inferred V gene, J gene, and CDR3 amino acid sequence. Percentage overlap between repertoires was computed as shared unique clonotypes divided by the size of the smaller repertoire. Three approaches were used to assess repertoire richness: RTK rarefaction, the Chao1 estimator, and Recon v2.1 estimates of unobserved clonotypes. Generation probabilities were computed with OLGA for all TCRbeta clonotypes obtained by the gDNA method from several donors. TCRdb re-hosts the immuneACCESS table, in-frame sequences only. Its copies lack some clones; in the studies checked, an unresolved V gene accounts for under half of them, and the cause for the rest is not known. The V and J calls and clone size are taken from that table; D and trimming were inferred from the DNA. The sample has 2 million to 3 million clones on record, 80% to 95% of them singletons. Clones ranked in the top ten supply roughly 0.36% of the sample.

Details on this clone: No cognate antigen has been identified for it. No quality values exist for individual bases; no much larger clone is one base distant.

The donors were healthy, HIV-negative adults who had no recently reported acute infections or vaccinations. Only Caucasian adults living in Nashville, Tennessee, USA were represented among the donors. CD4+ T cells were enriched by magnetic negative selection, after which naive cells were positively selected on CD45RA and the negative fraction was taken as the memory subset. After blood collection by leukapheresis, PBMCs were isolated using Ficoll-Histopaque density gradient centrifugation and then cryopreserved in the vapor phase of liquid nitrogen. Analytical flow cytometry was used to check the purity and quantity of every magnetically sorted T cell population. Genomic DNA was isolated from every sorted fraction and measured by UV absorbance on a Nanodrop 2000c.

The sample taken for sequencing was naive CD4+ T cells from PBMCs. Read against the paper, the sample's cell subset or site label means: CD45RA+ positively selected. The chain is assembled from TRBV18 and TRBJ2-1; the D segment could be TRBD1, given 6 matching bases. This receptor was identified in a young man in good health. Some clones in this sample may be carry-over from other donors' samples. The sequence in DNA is TGTGCCAGCTCACTACAGGGATTTTCCTACAATGAGCAGTTCTTC. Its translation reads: CASSLQGFSYNEQFF.